These 5 T cell receptor beta chains were sequenced from one sample in a study of CD8+CD57+ T cells in acquired aplastic anemia. Genomic DNA, the template, was used for profiling of the TCR beta VDJ and CDR3. In TCRdb, the reads were re-called with MiXCR into one record per CDR3 protein. The repertoire consists of some 200,000 distinct CDR3 sequences, with 61% occurring once and the leading ten covering around 32%. The specimen was sorted CD4+, CD8+, or CD8+CD57+ T cells (not recorded which) from PBMCs. These receptors were taken from a human donor in good health.

In DNA form, the CDR3 reads TGTGCCATATCAAGGGGTGAGGGGGAACAGCCCCAGCATTTT. It encodes CAISRGEGEQPQHF. The V gene is TRBV10-3, the J gene TRBJ1-5, with a weak D call TRBD1 (6 bases). Germline values: CDR1 ENHRY, CDR2 SYGVKD. The CDR3 has 14 residues. Trimming removed 9 bases from V and 7 bases from J, with 19 bases in between.

This clonotype was observed many times. The chain uses TRBV6-6 and TRBJ2-7; D call uncertain. Germline CDR1 reads MNHNY; CDR2 reads SVGAGI (reference sequence). Deletions cut 0 bases from V and 5 bases from J, with 2 bases between. The CDR3 has 11 residues. Written as DNA, the CDR3 is TGTGCCAGCAGTTACTCGCACGAGCAGTACTTC. Translating it yields CASSYSHEQYF.

CDR3 sequence (DNA): TGTGCCAGCAGCGTAGGGGGGCTGGGTATCACTGAAGCTTTCTTT. This gives the protein CASSVGGLGITEAFF. This rearrangement joins TRBV9 to TRBJ1-1; TRBD1 is a possible D gene (6 bases). The CDR3 runs to 15 residues. The germline CDR1 and CDR2 sequences are SGDLS and YYNGEE. Trimming removed 0 bases from V and 4 bases from J, with 13 bases in between.

The chain uses TRBV12-3 or TRBV12-4 and TRBJ1-4, with D possibly being TRBD1 (6 bases). This CDR3 is built from 13 residues. Trimming shortened V by 4 bases and J by 7 bases, and 10 bases separated the two germline ends. CDR3: CASSWKTGEKLFF. In DNA form, the CDR3 reads TGTGCCAGCAGTTGGAAGACAGGTGAAAAACTGTTTTTT.

This clonotype was counted only a few times. The chain employs TRBV19 and TRBJ1-6; D uncertain. Germline V gene sequence: CDR1 LNHDA, CDR2 SQIVND (reference sequence). This CDR3 is built from 14 residues. V dropped 8 bases and J dropped 0 bases, with 8 bases sitting between them. The CDR3 reads CASSGGSYNSPLHF. The CDR3, as DNA: TGTGCCAGTTCAGGAGGCTCCTATAATTCACCCCTCCACTTT.